This note documents a single T cell receptor (beta chain) sequence. The antigen remains unidentified. The data are from a study of cytomegalovirus exposure and HLA in healthy donors. 60 Vbeta and 13 Jbeta primers were used in PCR. TCRdb's table, derived via immunoSEQ multiplex PCR, lists solely in-frame clones and lacks some. This sample carries more than 140,000 clones, 60% to 80% of them seen once, and the ten largest clones take over 3%. CDR1 SNHLY and CDR2 FYNNEI come from the germline V gene. The V and J ends lost 4 bases and 4 bases, in that order; junction bases with no gene match: 3. The CDR3 extends over 14 amino acids. Findings and caveats of the study: CMV serostatus was the only recorded immune exposure for donors. Researchers catalogued roughly 170 TCR beta chains as cytomegalovirus-associated. Earlier analysis looked at TCR beta V segments, and most were productive about 87% or about 30% of the time.

This TCR derives from a man aged 35 to 55 in good health and CMV-seronegative. V and J are TRBV2 and TRBJ1-2, with 10 positions matching TRBD1. The sequenced sample consisted of PBMCs. The CDR3 sequence: CASSVGQGPYGYTF. CDR3 coding DNA: TGTGCCAGCAGTGTGGGACAGGGGCCCTATGGCTACACCTTC.